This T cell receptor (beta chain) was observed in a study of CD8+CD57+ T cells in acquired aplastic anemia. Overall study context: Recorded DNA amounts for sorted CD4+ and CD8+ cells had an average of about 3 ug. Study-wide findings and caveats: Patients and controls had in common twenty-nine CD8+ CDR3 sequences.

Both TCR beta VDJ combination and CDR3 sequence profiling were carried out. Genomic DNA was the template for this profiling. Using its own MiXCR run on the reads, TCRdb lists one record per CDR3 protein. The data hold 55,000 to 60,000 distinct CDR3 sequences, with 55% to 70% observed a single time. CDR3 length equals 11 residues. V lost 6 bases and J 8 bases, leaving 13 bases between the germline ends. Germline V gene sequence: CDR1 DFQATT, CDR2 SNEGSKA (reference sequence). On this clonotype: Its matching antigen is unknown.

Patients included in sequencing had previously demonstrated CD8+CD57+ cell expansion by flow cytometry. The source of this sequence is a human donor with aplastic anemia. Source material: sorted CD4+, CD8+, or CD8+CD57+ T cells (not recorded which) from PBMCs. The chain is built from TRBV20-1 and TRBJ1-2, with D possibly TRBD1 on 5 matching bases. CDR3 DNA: TGCAGTGCCGACAGTCCCTCCGGCTACACCTTC. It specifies CSADSPSGYTF.